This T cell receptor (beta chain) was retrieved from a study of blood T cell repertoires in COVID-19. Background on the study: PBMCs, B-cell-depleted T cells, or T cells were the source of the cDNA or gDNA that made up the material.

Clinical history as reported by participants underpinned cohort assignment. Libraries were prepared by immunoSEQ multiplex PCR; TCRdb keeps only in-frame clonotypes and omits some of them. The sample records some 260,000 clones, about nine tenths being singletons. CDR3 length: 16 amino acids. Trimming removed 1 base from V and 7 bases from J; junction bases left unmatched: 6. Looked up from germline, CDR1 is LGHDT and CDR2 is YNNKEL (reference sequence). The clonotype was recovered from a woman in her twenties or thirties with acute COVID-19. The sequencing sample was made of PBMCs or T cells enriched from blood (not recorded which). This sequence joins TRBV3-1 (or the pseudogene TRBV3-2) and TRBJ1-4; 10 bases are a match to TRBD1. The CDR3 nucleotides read TGTGCCAGCAGCCAAGTACCCGGGACAGGGGCTGAAAAACTGTTTTTT. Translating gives CASSQVPGTGAEKLFF.